The rows below give T cell receptor beta chains drawn from one sample of a study of T cells in Graves' hyperthyroidism and ophthalmopathy. TCRdb called the multiplex PCR reads again in MiXCR, with one record for every CDR3 protein. Of 450,000 to 650,000 distinct CDR3 sequences listed, approximately 15% were seen once; the top ten hold roughly 7.7%. Sequenced input: blood. These receptors all come from a woman aged 18-29 years with Graves' ophthalmopathy. Both conserved end residues are part of each CDR3. Each record gives: V gene, D gene, clone size, J gene, CDR3 protein, CDR3 DNA. The D gene is left open where the match is weak. Clone sizes are given selectively: once, few, many, or a class where the clone is expanded.

>TRBV6-2/TRBV6-3|-|many|TRBJ1-2
CASSYSGNGYTF
TGTGCCAGCAGTTATTCTGGGAACGGCTACACCTTC
>TRBV11-2|-|many|TRBJ1-2
CASSLDRTVLYGYTF
TGTGCCAGCAGCTTAGATCGGACAGTTTTGTATGGCTACACCTTC
>TRBV7-2|TRBD1|-|TRBJ2-7
CASSRDRVDYEQYF
TGTGCCAGCAGCCGGGACAGGGTCGACTACGAGCAGTACTTC
>TRBV7-2|TRBD2|many|TRBJ2-7
CASSLWTSGYSYEQYF
TGTGCCAGCAGCTTATGGACTAGCGGGTACTCCTACGAGCAGTACTTC
>TRBV7-9|TRBD1|-|TRBJ1-2
CASSLARQGAYGYTF
TGTGCCAGCAGCTTAGCGAGACAGGGGGCCTATGGCTACACCTTC
>TRBV18|TRBD1|many|TRBJ1-2
CASSRAETGGRGYTF
TGTGCCAGCTCACGGGCGGAGACAGGGGGTCGTGGCTACACCTTC
>TRBV7-8|-|few|TRBJ2-7
CASSLVWGAAGEQYF
TGTGCCAGCAGCTTAGTTTGGGGGGCGGCGGGCGAGCAGTACTTC
>TRBV4-2|-|few|TRBJ2-3
CASSLYKGGSSTDTQYF
TGTGCCAGCAGCCTATACAAGGGCGGGTCTAGCACAGATACGCAGTATTTT
>TRBV3-1|TRBD2|many|TRBJ2-7
CAVQFSGSYEQYF
TGTGCCGTCCAATTTAGCGGGAGCTACGAGCAGTACTTC
>TRBV11-2|-|many|TRBJ1-1
CASSQPGQYTEAFF
TGTGCCAGCAGCCAACCTGGACAGTACACTGAAGCTTTCTTT
>TRBV18|TRBD2|many|TRBJ2-3
CASPPGLAGDTDTQYF
TGTGCCAGCCCCCCAGGGCTAGCGGGAGACACAGATACGCAGTATTTT
>TRBV11-2|TRBD2|many|TRBJ2-2
CASSSLLAGVTGELFF
TGTGCCAGCAGCTCCCTACTAGCGGGAGTCACCGGGGAGCTGTTTTTT
>TRBV12-3/TRBV12-4|-|many|TRBJ2-3
CATGPLPDTQYF
TGTGCCACGGGACCTCTCCCGGATACGCAGTATTTT
>TRBV6-9|TRBD2|few|TRBJ2-1
CASTEGLAGLNEQFF
TGTGCCAGCACCGAAGGACTAGCGGGCCTCAATGAGCAGTTCTTC
>TRBV20-1|TRBD2|-|TRBJ2-5
CSARLAGAQETQYF
TGCAGTGCTAGGCTAGCGGGCGCTCAAGAGACCCAGTACTTC
>TRBV7-2|-|many|TRBJ2-5
CASNLAREETQYF
TGTGCCAGCAACCTTGCGCGGGAAGAGACCCAGTACTTC
>TRBV12-3/TRBV12-4|TRBD1|many|TRBJ2-2
CASRNRGWTGELFF
TGTGCCAGCAGGAACAGGGGATGGACCGGGGAGCTGTTTTTT
>TRBV20-1|TRBD2|many|TRBJ2-7
CSAYASGNRYEQYF
TGCAGTGCCTATGCTAGCGGGAATCGGTACGAGCAGTACTTC
>TRBV11-2|-|few|TRBJ1-5
CASSLEGSYNQPQHF
TGTGCCAGCAGCTTAGAGGGGAGTTACAATCAGCCCCAGCATTTT
>TRBV7-8|TRBD1|many|TRBJ2-4
CASSLLTGGNIQYF
TGTGCCAGCAGCTTACTGACAGGGGGAAACATTCAGTACTTC
>TRBV4-1|-|-|TRBJ2-1
CASSQEPGTPYNEQFF
TGCGCCAGCAGCCAAGAACCCGGGACACCCTACAATGAGCAGTTCTTC
>TRBV6-6|TRBD1|few|TRBJ1-1
CASSYTDSAGGLDFGSTEAFF
TGTGCCAGCAGTTACACTGATAGCGCAGGGGGCCTCGATTTTGGTAGCACTGAAGCTTTCTTT
>TRBV7-8|-|few|TRBJ1-4
CASASSRFVEKLFF
TGTGCCAGCGCATCGAGTCGATTTGTTGAAAAACTGTTTTTT
>TRBV9|-|-|TRBJ2-7
CASTPPAYEQYF
TGTGCCAGCACACCCCCGGCCTACGAGCAGTACTTC
>TRBV28|-|many|TRBJ2-3
CASSLWKDTDTQYF
TGTGCCAGCAGTTTATGGAAGGACACAGATACGCAGTATTTT
>TRBV7-2|TRBD2|many|TRBJ2-7
CASSPYSGRNSYEQYF
TGTGCCAGCAGCCCCTATAGCGGGAGGAACTCCTACGAGCAGTACTTC
>TRBV2|-|many|TRBJ2-7
CATRTETYEQYF
TGTGCCACCAGGACTGAAACCTACGAGCAGTACTTC
>TRBV12-3/TRBV12-4|-|many|TRBJ2-2
CASSLAPGPGGELFF
TGTGCCAGCAGTTTGGCTCCGGGGCCTGGCGGGGAGCTGTTTTTT
>TRBV11-2|-|many|TRBJ1-1
CASSLLEAFF
TGTGCCAGCAGCTTATTGGAAGCTTTCTTT
>TRBV5-5|-|few|TRBJ2-6
CASSVWGANVLTF
TGTGCCAGCAGCGTGTGGGGGGCCAACGTCCTGACTTTC
>TRBV3-1|-|-|TRBJ1-6
CASSSLRANYNSPLHF
TGTGCCAGCAGCTCCCTCCGGGCCAATTATAATTCACCCCTCCACTTT
>TRBV5-6|TRBD2|few|TRBJ2-7
CASSRRDGGGRAPHSYEQYF
TGTGCCAGCAGCCGCAGGGATGGTGGCGGGAGGGCCCCCCACTCCTACGAGCAGTACTTC
>TRBV18|TRBD2|-|TRBJ2-7
CASSPGASGRGEQYF
TGTGCCAGCTCACCAGGCGCGAGCGGGAGAGGGGAGCAGTACTTC
>TRBV28|-|many|TRBJ1-1
CASSLLASSNTEAFF
TGTGCCAGCAGTTTATTGGCATCCTCGAACACTGAAGCTTTCTTT
>TRBV9|TRBD2|few|TRBJ2-3
CASSPRLAGGWSTDTQYF
TGTGCCAGCAGCCCTCGGCTAGCGGGAGGGTGGAGCACAGATACGCAGTATTTT
>TRBV5-6|-|-|TRBJ1-2
CASSLDRAMGYTF
TGTGCCAGCAGCTTAGACCGCGCTATGGGCTACACCTTC
>TRBV20-1|-|few|TRBJ2-5
CSAPFATKTEEIQYF
TGCAGTGCTCCGTTCGCGACAAAAACTGAAGAGATCCAGTACTTC
>TRBV18|-|few|TRBJ1-2
CASSPQAGREDYGYTF
TGTGCCAGCTCACCACAAGCGGGGCGAGAGGACTATGGCTACACCTTC
>TRBV29-1|-|many|TRBJ2-3
CSVRERGSSDTQYF
TGCAGCGTAAGGGAAAGGGGATCATCGGATACGCAGTATTTT
>TRBV7-9|-|many|TRBJ2-3
CASSGSRTDTQYF
TGTGCCAGCTCGGGCAGTCGCACAGATACGCAGTATTTT
>TRBV14|-|-|TRBJ2-1
CASSQGRGPYNEQFF
TGTGCCAGCAGCCAGGGCAGGGGTCCCTACAATGAGCAGTTCTTC
>TRBV30|TRBD2|few|TRBJ2-1
CAWSASSGRANEQFF
TGTGCCTGGAGTGCAAGCAGCGGGAGGGCCAATGAGCAGTTCTTC
>TRBV12-3/TRBV12-4|TRBD2|-|TRBJ2-1
CASSQGRVTSYNEQFF
TGTGCCAGCAGCCAAGGGAGGGTTACCTCCTACAATGAGCAGTTCTTC
>TRBV7-8|TRBD2|few|TRBJ2-1
CASSSTSGRVLSYNEQFF
TGTGCCAGCAGCTCGACTAGCGGGAGGGTTCTCTCCTACAATGAGCAGTTCTTC
>TRBV28|-|-|TRBJ1-5
CASRRPRDQPQHF
TGTGCCAGCAGGCGACCTAGGGATCAGCCCCAGCATTTT